Sequencing of this T cell receptor beta chain was carried out in a study of cytomegalovirus exposure and HLA in healthy donors (dated by TCRdb to 2016 to 2017). Background for the entire study: An earlier analysis of about 530 of the donors reported around 280 Gb of sequence data and 95 million to 120 million unique TCR beta sequences obtained from 150 million to 200 million T cells. Roughly 300 gigabases of sequencing data and some 85 million unique TCR sequences were included in an early release covering about 600 HLA-typed donors. The genetic ancestry cluster associated with self-reported Caucasian donors included 81% of the approximately 410 genotyped donors. The study aimed to test whether signatures of past pathogen exposure could be identified by cataloging public T cell receptors. Using immunosequencing, the study profiled T cell repertoires from some 670 subjects and related those repertoires to cytomegalovirus serostatus. Besides the first cohort of around 700 subjects, a separate validation cohort made up of 95 to 150 different subjects was used. To predict cytomegalovirus infection status, the study brought together high-throughput TCR immunosequencing, statistical association of individual TCRs with disease status, and machine learning. A later analysis re-examined previously published TCR beta repertoires from roughly 720 donors and added high-resolution HLA genotyping to investigate patterns of TCR occurrence. The later analysis used no new phenotypic data to find candidate immune exposures, relying instead on TCR beta sequences and their occurrence across donors. An earlier analysis of 450 to 750 of the donors used high-throughput TCR beta sequencing to judge whether each TCR beta V gene segment behaved as functional or pseudogenic. Donor age, sex, ethnicity and CMV serostatus were collected together with the repertoire data. A later genetic analysis took genome-wide SNP genotypes for about 55% of the roughly 700 donors and used that subset as a discovery cohort. Every discovery cohort repertoire had been produced on one sequencing platform. Class I and class II HLA loci were covered by the typing at four-digit resolution. Typing coverage differed by locus: A, B, C, DRB1 and DQB1 were typed in roughly 620-630 donors, DQA1 in about 550, DPA1 in nearly 610, and DPB1 in 450 to 490. Four to six DR-DQ haplotypes were handled as single units for association and clustering because linkage in the cohort was strong. Among a few hundred genotyped donors of the cohort, an average of approximately 250,000 unique TCR beta nucleotide sequences were sequenced per donor, around 20% of them non-productive. Results and caveats for the whole study, not just this receptor: This cohort had only TCR beta chains sequenced, and the lack of alpha or paired-chain data limited which features could be detected. In a later analysis, TCR association rates were found to vary across HLA loci, with the most associated TCRs seen for DRB1 alleles and the fewest for HLA-C alleles. Immune exposure information for the cohort was limited to CMV serostatus. Presence/absence analyses assumed roughly uniform sequencing depth across donors, an assumption that may not hold. Correlated functional status among segregating V segments might be attributable to linkage disequilibrium, but an unknown experimental factor could not be ruled out. It was suggested by the authors that the approach could potentially be generalized to other disease states and immunological phenotypes. The 87-base-pair reads could not distinguish some IMGT-functional V segments, including TRBV6-2 and TRBV6-3, so those segments were excluded. Because counts were too low, approximately 18 rarely observed V segments, including chromosome 9 orphons, were excluded from the earlier analysis of several hundred of the donors. Across donors, most TCR sequences were observed very rarely, whereas some public TCRs were present in many individuals. A later genetic analysis reported fewer N-insertions in productive TCRs among donors in an Asian-associated ancestry cluster than the roughly 700-donor mean. When HLA alleles, especially DR and DQ, strongly co-occurred, attributing TCR associations to individual alleles was difficult. According to a later analysis, most CMV-associated TCR beta chains appeared to be HLA-restricted, and the HLA associations seemed to be driven largely by CMV exposure. A later analysis associated about 18,000 TCR beta sequences with specific HLA alleles at a false discovery rate of 0.05. In an earlier analysis of over 550 of the donors, most TCR beta V segments were observed in productive rearrangements about 90% or about 30% of the time, broadly matching IMGT annotations. A cluster of highly shared sequence variants was judged likely to represent a technical artifact of the sequencing pipeline. A few of the identified cytomegalovirus-associated TCR beta chains were confirmed in vitro to be specific for cytomegalovirus antigens. A later analysis reported that several top co-occurrence clusters appeared linked to parvovirus B19, influenza, CMV and Epstein-Barr virus. A later genetic analysis associated a missense DCLRE1C variant with V-gene and J-gene trimming of TCR beta chains, and an independent cohort replicated the association. A further reported finding was that TCR beta sequences accurately predicted the HLA-A and HLA-B alleles for most subjects in the first cohort. Because some donors lacked HLA typing at each locus, the association tests relied only on the typed subset. In the study, 150 to 200 TCR beta chains were listed as associated with cytomegalovirus. The classifier was reported to diagnose cytomegalovirus status with high specificity and sensitivity in both the original and validation cohorts. Compared with equally common non-associated chains, HLA-associated TCR beta chains in a later analysis were more clonally expanded and had lower generation probabilities.

As regards this clone: Its antigen remains unidentified. Base qualities are missing; no much larger clone stands one base away.

The receptor library was made with the immunoSEQ multiplex PCR assay. A mixture of 60 forward primers for TCR Vbeta segments and 13 reverse primers for TCR Jbeta segments was used in the multiplex PCR. The CDR3 region of rearranged TCR beta genes was amplified from genomic DNA with a multiplex PCR assay. Amplified TCR beta libraries were sequenced as 87-base-pair reads on the Illumina HiSeq System. For the original study's pipeline: A later analysis counted tens of millions of unique TCR beta chains across the 640 or so repertoires, and around 12 million of these chains were shared by at least two donors. A nearest-neighbor algorithm error-corrected the raw reads and collapsed the reads into unique sequences, merging closely related sequences to remove PCR and sequencing errors. CDR3 sequences were aligned to IMGT reference sequences to assign V, D and J gene segments. For a sequence to be retained, a match of at least six nucleotides to both a V gene segment and a J gene segment was required. A rearrangement counted as productive if the CDR3 had no stop codons and remained in frame with V and J, and every other rearrangement counted as non-productive. CDR3 was defined according to IMGT convention as the region running from the second conserved V-encoded cysteine to the conserved J-encoded phenylalanine. Sequences without an unambiguous match to a single V gene segment were excluded from the earlier analysis of about 630 of the donors. In an earlier analysis of 587 of the donors, a V segment was called functional when productive rearrangements were above 56.7%, and segregating when the standard deviation between donors exceeded 5%. To diagnose cytomegalovirus status from the catalog of TCR beta chain sequences, a statistical classification framework was built. In a later analysis, TCR nucleotide sequences were compared against IMGT/GENE-DB human TR gene sequences so that V and J genes could be assigned. In a later analysis, CDR3 sequences and most-parsimonious VDJ recombination scenarios were assigned using the TCRdist pipeline. A later analysis defined each TCR beta chain by its CDR3 amino acid sequence plus V-gene family, and excluded reads lacking a unique V-gene family. As a way to deal with suspected cross-contamination and a sequencing artifact, a later analysis dropped roughly 600 nucleotide sequences that were highly shared and had low generation probability. In a later analysis, a clonal expansion index was calculated for each public chain from normalized within-repertoire ranks of inferred template counts. In a later analysis, generation probabilities were computed with a VDJ recombination model fitted to out-of-frame rearrangements, and the resulting probabilities were checked against IGoR. In a later analysis, hypergeometric tests were used to score TCR-TCR, TCR-HLA and TCR-CMV co-occurrence, with a repertoire-size bias correction applied to TCR pairs. In a later analysis, false discovery rates were estimated by permuting HLA or CMV assignments 20 times. In a later analysis, co-occurring TCRs were grouped using DBSCAN, and TCRdist sequence similarity was added for clustering within HLA-allele-positive subsets. Repertoires with fewer than 30,000 or more than 120,000 public chains were left out of co-occurrence clustering, as were five repertoires with anomalous nucleotide sharing. TCRdb holds this immuneACCESS table with in-frame rearrangements only. Some clones are missing; in checked studies, unresolved V genes explain under half, and the rest has no known cause. That table is the source of V, J and clone size, and D and trimming were worked out from the DNA. In this sample the table shows roughly 61,000 clones, about 84% of which occur a single time. The ten largest account for 6% of the sample.

V is clipped by 2 bases and J by 5 bases, and the sequence between their germline boundaries is 7 bases long. The CDR3 holds 13 amino acids from the cysteine to the phenylalanine. The retained sequence is limited to the CDR3, 39 bases, with the frame set at the first base. For CDR1 and CDR2, the germline V gene lists SGDLS and YYNGEE. The cohort comprised 550 to 700 healthy bone marrow donors. All cohort members were sampled while nominally healthy, although unrecorded immune exposures were likely present. The donor tested CMV seronegative, placing the donor among the 350 to 400 seronegative members of the cohort. A peripheral blood sample was collected from each donor, and TCR beta sequencing was performed on peripheral blood mononuclear cells. Genomic DNA extraction from the blood cell samples was performed with the Qiagen DNeasy Blood Extraction Kit.

The origin of this receptor is a male donor in good health and CMV-seronegative. The sequencing sample was made of PBMCs. The rearrangement combines TRBV9 with TRBJ1-4; D gene: possibly TRBD1, on 5 matching bases. The nucleotide sequence reads as follows: TGTGCCAGCAGCGTGGGGCTGAATGAAAAACTGTTTTTT. The encoded protein is CASSVGLNEKLFF.